This T cell receptor (beta chain) was documented in a study of glioma-infiltrating T cells after dendritic cell vaccination (TCRdb year 2016). Background for the entire study: A cohort of about 15 glioblastoma patients from Phase I and II dendritic cell vaccination trials was included, of whom 9 were newly diagnosed and 6 had recurrent disease. Patients received autologous tumor lysate-pulsed dendritic cell vaccination between the early 2000s and the early 2010s. The vaccine consisted of monocyte-derived dendritic cells cultured less than eight days with IL-4 and GM-CSF, then pulsed overnight with autologous tumor lysate. Each patient got three intradermal injections of the dendritic cell vaccine, spaced at biweekly intervals, in the arm below the axilla. Deep sequencing of TCR beta CDR3 regions was used to quantify tumor-infiltrating lymphocyte content and compare tumor and blood repertoires in dendritic cell-vaccinated glioblastoma patients. Survival after dendritic cell vaccination was correlated with TCR sequencing metrics, including TIL content and tumor-blood repertoire overlap.

CDR3 length: 15 amino acids, cysteine to phenylalanine. Left in the record is the CDR3 DNA by itself, 45 bases read in frame from the first base. Per the germline V gene, MGHRA is the CDR1 and YSYEKL is the CDR2. V is pared back by 8 bases and J by 0 bases, with 17 bases lying between the germline termini. Broader findings and caveats from the paper: Longer time to progression and overall survival after dendritic cell vaccination were predicted by higher estimated pretreatment TIL content. TCR clonality showed no direct relationship with survival, which suggests that a diverse polyclonal response may be important. The three-group TCR overlap response model was characterized as speculative, and prospective validation of the model was stated to be required. The cohort was small and heterogeneous, few patients had complete blood and tumor sets, and even fewer had initial-recurrent tumor pairs.

This clone has a single count. What this receptor recognizes is not known. Base qualities are missing; no much larger clone stands one base away. The label giving this sample's time point can be read as: after dendritic cell vaccination, including at tumor progression/relapse. Patients were selected for having adequate residual fresh-frozen tumor tissue and more than two years of available survival data. None of the glioblastoma patients carried an isocitrate dehydrogenase mutation, although molecular status otherwise varied. PBMC collection took place before vaccination, two weeks after the third vaccination, and at tumor progression if progression occurred. The Qiagen DNeasy Blood extraction Kit was used to extract genomic DNA. Using the immunoSEQ assay, TCRB CDR3 regions were amplified from around 2 micrograms of genomic DNA, or from all available DNA when less than that was on hand. For multiplex PCR, 60 forward primers for TCR V beta segments and 13 reverse primers for J beta segments were used. To estimate the number of reads per starting template, synthetic control templates were added to each sample at limiting dilution. Sequencing produced 87 bp reads on the Illumina HiSeq System. The study's processing was this. To remove PCR and sequencing errors, closely related sequences were merged with a nearest neighbor algorithm. TCR overlap was measured as the percentage of unique tumor TCR beta sequences also present in the same patient's peripheral blood. In TCRdb, the immuneACCESS table is reduced to in-frame sequences with V and J assigned. These tables do not hold every clone; where another copy was compared, an unresolved V gene accounts for under half, and the others remain unexplained. V, J and clone size reflect that table, while D and trimming were determined from the DNA. Counted in this sample were some 99,000 clones; around 80% of them appeared once. The ten largest clones take up 4.5% to 5.5% of the sample.

This receptor chain uses TRBV4-1 and TRBJ2-7; 6 matching bases give a weak D call of TRBD1. Sequencing used blood, obtained after dendritic cell vaccination. This receptor was identified in a human donor with glioblastoma. The CDR3 reads as follows: CASRDRDKSSYEQYF. The nucleotide sequence reads as follows: TGCGCCAGCCGTGACCGGGACAAGAGCTCCTACGAGCAGTACTTC.